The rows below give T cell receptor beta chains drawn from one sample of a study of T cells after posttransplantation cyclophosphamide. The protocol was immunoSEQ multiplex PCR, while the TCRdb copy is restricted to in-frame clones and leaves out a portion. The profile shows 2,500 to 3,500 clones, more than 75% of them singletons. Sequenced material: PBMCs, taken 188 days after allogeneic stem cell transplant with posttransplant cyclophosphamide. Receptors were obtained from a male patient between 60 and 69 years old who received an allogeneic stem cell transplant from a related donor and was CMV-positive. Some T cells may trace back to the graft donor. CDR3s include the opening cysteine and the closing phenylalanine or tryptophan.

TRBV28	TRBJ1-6	CATSSGAQTLHF
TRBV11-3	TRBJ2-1	CASSLGGAGISYNEQFF
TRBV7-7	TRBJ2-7	CASSLDRYYEQYF
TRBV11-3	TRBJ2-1	CASSLNGGSYNEQFF
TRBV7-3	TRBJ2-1	CASSSGLAAYNEQFF
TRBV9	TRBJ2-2	CASSLNTGELFF
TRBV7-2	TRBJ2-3	CASSPQTHYSTDTQYF
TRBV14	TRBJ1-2	CASSQDSGYYGYTF
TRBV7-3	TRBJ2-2	CASSLISYGQGVTGELFF
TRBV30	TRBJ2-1	CAWRDLAGVYNEQFF
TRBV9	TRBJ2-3	CASSVAGRYTDTQYF
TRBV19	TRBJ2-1	CASSVYRGLENNEQFF
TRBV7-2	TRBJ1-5	CASSLVAALDQPQHF
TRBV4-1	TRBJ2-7	CASSLREGPIFGEQYF
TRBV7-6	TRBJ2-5	CASSLGRGETQYF
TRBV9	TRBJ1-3	CASSVGGLGNTIYF